This T cell receptor (beta chain) was obtained from a study of control samples from healthy donors and cancer patients. TCRdb keeps only in-frame clones here, not all; method: immunoSEQ multiplex PCR. The repertoire has more than 95,000 clones, more than 80% of them found once; the top ten carry approximately 7.6%. The germline V gene encodes CDR1 SGHTA and CDR2 FQGNSA. This CDR3 comprises 15 residues. Trimming left V 1 base short and J 8 bases short, with 15 bases between. The clonotype was recovered from a young man in good health. The chain employs TRBV7-2 and TRBJ1-3; unclear D gene. The sample comprised blood. CDR3 bases: TGTGCCAGCAGCTTAGGAGTGCAGATCGGAGACACCATATATTTT. This translates into CASSLGVQIGDTIYF.